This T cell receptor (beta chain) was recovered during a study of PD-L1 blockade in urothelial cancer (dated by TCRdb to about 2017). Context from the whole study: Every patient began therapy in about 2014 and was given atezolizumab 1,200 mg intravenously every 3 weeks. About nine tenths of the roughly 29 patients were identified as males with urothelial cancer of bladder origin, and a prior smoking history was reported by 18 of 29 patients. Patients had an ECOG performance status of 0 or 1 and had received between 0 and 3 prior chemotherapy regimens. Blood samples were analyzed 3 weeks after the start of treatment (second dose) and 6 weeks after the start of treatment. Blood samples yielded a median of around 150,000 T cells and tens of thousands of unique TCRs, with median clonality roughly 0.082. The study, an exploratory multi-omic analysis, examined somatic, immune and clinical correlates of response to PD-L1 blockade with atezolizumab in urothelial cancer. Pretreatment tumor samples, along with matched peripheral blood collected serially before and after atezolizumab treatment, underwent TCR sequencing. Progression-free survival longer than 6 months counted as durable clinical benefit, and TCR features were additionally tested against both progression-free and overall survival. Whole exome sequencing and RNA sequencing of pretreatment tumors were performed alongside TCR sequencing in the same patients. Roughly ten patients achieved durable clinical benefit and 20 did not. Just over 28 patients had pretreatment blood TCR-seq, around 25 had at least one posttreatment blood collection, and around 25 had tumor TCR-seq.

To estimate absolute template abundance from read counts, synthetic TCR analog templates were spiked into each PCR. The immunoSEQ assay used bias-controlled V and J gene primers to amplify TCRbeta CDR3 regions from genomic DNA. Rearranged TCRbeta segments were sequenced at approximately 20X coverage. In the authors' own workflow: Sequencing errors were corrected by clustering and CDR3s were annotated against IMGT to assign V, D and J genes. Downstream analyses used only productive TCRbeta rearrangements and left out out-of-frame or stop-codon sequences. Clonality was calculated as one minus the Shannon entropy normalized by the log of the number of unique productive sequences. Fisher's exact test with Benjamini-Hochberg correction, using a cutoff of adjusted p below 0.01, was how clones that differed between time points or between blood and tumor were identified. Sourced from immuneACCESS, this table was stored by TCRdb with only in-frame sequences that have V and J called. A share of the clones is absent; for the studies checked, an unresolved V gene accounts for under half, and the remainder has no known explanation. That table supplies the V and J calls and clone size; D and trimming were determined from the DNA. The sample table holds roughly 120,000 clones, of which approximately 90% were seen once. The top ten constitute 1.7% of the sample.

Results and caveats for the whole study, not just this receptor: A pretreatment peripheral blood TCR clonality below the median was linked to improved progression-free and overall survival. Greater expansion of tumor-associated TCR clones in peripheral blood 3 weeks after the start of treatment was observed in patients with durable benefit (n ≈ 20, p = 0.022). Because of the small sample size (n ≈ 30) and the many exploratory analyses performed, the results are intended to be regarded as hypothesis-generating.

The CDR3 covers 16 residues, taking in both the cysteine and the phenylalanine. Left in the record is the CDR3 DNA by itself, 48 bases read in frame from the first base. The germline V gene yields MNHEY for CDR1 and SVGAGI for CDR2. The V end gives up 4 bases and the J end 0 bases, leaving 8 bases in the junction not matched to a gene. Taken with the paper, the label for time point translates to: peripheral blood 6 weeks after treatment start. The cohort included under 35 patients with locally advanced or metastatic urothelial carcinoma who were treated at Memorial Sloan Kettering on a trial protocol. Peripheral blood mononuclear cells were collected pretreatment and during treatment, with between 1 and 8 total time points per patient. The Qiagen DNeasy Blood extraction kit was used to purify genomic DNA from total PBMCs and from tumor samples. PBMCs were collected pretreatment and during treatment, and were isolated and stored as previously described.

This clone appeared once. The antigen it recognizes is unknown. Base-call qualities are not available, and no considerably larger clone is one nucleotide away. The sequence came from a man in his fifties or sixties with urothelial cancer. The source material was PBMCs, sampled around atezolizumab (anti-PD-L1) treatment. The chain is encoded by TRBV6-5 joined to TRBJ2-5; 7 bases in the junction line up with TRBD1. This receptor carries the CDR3 CASSSLLTGDQETQYF. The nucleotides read TGTGCCAGCAGTTCCTTATTAACAGGGGACCAAGAGACCCAGTACTTC.